These T cell receptor beta chains were read from a single sample in a study of control samples from healthy donors and cancer patients. Some clones are missing from TCRdb's copy, which holds only in-frame ones; the method was immunoSEQ multiplex PCR. The sample includes about 41,000 clones, 94% of them seen just once. Sequencing was done on a sample of blood. The receptors here all came from a man between 60 and 75 years old in good health. Both conserved end residues are part of each CDR3. A D gene is named only where the DNA matches it firmly. Not every row has a clone size; where given, it reads once, few, many or a size class.

clone size	CDR3 length	J gene	V gene	D gene	CDR3 protein	CDR3 DNA
NA	15	TRBJ2-1	TRBV11-2	TRBD1	CASSAGQASYNEQFF	TGTGCCAGCAGCGCCGGACAGGCCTCCTACAATGAGCAGTTCTTC
NA	15	TRBJ2-7	TRBV19	NA	CASTSGGLSGYEQYF	TGTGCCAGTACCTCGGGTGGGCTTTCAGGCTACGAGCAGTACTTC
NA	17	TRBJ1-5	TRBV24-1	NA	CATSDRQGKGFDQPQHF	TGTGCCACCAGTGACCGTCAGGGGAAAGGGTTTGATCAGCCCCAGCATTTT
once	12	TRBJ2-1	TRBV18	NA	CASSPTGEKQFF	TGTGCCAGCTCACCTACGGGGGAGAAACAGTTCTTC
NA	16	TRBJ2-1	TRBV12-5	TRBD1	CASGLGDRGYYNEQFF	TGTGCTAGTGGTTTGGGGGACAGGGGGTACTACAATGAGCAGTTCTTC
NA	13	TRBJ2-7	TRBV7-9	NA	CASSLAGSYEQYF	TGTGCCAGCAGCTTAGCCGGATCCTACGAGCAGTACTTC
NA	14	TRBJ1-5	TRBV6-5	NA	CASTKRADNQPQHF	TGTGCCAGCACTAAGAGGGCGGACAATCAGCCCCAGCATTTT
once	14	TRBJ1-6	TRBV6-5	TRBD1	CASSPGTDLSPLHF	TGTGCCAGCAGTCCAGGGACAGATCTTTCACCCCTCCACTTT
NA	13	TRBJ2-7	TRBV19	NA	CASSPGHSYEQYF	TGTGCCAGTAGTCCCGGACATTCCTACGAGCAGTACTTC
NA	16	TRBJ2-3	TRBV12-2	NA	CASRLEPTGNTDTQYF	TGTGCAAGTCGCTTAGAGCCGACAGGGAACACAGATACGCAGTATTTT
NA	17	TRBJ2-1	TRBV4-1	TRBD2	CASSQDPGLAGQGEQFF	TGCGCCAGCAGCCAAGATCCGGGACTAGCGGGACAGGGTGAGCAGTTCTTC
NA	14	TRBJ1-2	TRBV7-3	TRBD1	CASSFGGTVDGYTF	TGTGCCAGCAGCTTCGGCGGGACAGTGGATGGCTACACCTTC
NA	13	TRBJ2-5	TRBV27	NA	CASMTGRKETQYF	TGTGCCAGCATGACGGGACGGAAAGAGACCCAGTACTTC
NA	14	TRBJ1-1	TRBV25-1	TRBD1	CASRRQGRNTEAFF	TGTGCCAGCAGACGACAGGGCAGGAACACTGAAGCTTTCTTT
NA	14	TRBJ1-4	TRBV5-1	NA	CASSWTATNEKLFF	TGCGCCAGCAGCTGGACAGCAACTAATGAAAAACTGTTTTTT
NA	15	TRBJ1-3	TRBV6-5	TRBD1	CASRMDRGGGNTIYF	TGTGCCAGCAGGATGGACAGGGGTGGTGGAAACACCATATATTTT
once	14	TRBJ2-3	TRBV3-1/TRBV3-2	TRBD1	CASSQTGGRDTQYF	TGTGCCAGCAGCCAGACAGGGGGCAGAGATACGCAGTATTTT
NA	16	TRBJ1-4	TRBV28	TRBD1	CASSLTGTGRNEKLFF	TGTGCCAGCAGCCTAACCGGGACAGGGAGGAATGAAAAACTGTTTTTT
NA	15	TRBJ2-1	TRBV11-3	NA	CASSVDGMASNEQFF	TGTGCCAGCAGCGTTGATGGGATGGCTAGCAATGAGCAGTTCTTC
NA	16	TRBJ2-2	TRBV27	TRBD2	CASSFLAGGPSGELFF	TGTGCCAGCAGTTTTCTAGCGGGAGGGCCCTCCGGGGAGCTGTTTTTT
NA	14	TRBJ1-1	TRBV2	NA	CASRTELADTEAFF	TGTGCCAGCCGCACCGAGTTGGCGGACACTGAAGCTTTCTTT
NA	11	TRBJ2-5	TRBV7-2	NA	CASSLVETQYF	TGTGCCAGCAGCTTAGTGGAGACCCAGTACTTC
NA	13	TRBJ1-5	TRBV15	NA	CATSKAASGTKHF	TGTGCCACCAGCAAAGCAGCTTCCGGGACAAAGCATTTT
NA	15	TRBJ2-3	TRBV18	TRBD2	CASSRLAGMSDTQYF	TGTGCCAGCTCACGACTAGCGGGAATGTCAGATACGCAGTATTTT
NA	14	TRBJ1-2	TRBV6-2/TRBV6-3	TRBD1	CASSKKTGSYGYTF	TGTGCCAGCAGCAAGAAGACAGGGAGCTATGGCTACACCTTC
NA	14	TRBJ2-5	TRBV2	TRBD2	CASSDPREGVTQYF	TGTGCCAGCAGTGACCCGCGGGAGGGGGTGACCCAGTACTTC
NA	15	TRBJ2-3	TRBV30	NA	CAWGWSGVGTDTQYF	TGTGCCTGGGGGTGGTCGGGAGTGGGCACAGATACGCAGTATTTT
NA	13	TRBJ2-5	TRBV5-1	NA	CASSSDTQETQYF	TGCGCCAGCAGCTCGGACACCCAAGAGACCCAGTACTTC
NA	17	TRBJ2-3	TRBV7-6	TRBD1	CASSLALTGGSGDTQYF	TGTGCCAGCAGCTTAGCGCTAACAGGGGGCTCGGGAGATACGCAGTATTTT
NA	14	TRBJ2-4	TRBV5-1	NA	CASSLGEAKNIQYF	TGCGCCAGCAGCTTGGGAGAAGCCAAAAACATTCAGTACTTC
NA	13	TRBJ1-3	TRBV14	NA	CASNMNSGNTIYF	TGTGCCAGCAACATGAACTCTGGAAACACCATATATTTT
NA	14	TRBJ2-6	TRBV7-9	TRBD1	CASTARGGANVLTF	TGTGCCAGCACCGCCAGGGGGGGGGCCAACGTCCTGACTTTC
NA	18	TRBJ2-7	TRBV11-2	TRBD2	CASSLGQLAGILNGEQYF	TGTGCCAGCAGCTTAGGGCAACTAGCGGGGATACTAAACGGCGAGCAGTACTTC
once	14	TRBJ1-5	TRBV19	NA	CASRKDYSNQPQHF	TGTGCCAGTAGAAAAGACTATAGCAATCAGCCCCAGCATTTT
NA	13	TRBJ1-2	TRBV2	NA	CASSPELGGGYTF	TGTGCCAGCAGTCCTGAATTAGGGGGTGGCTACACCTTC
NA	15	TRBJ2-1	TRBV24-1	NA	CATSDFTAGGNEQFF	TGTGCCACCAGTGATTTTACGGCCGGGGGCAATGAGCAGTTCTTC
NA	15	TRBJ1-2	TRBV19	NA	CASSFSPGVGYGYTF	TGTGCCAGTAGTTTCTCTCCGGGGGTGGGCTATGGCTACACCTTC
NA	16	TRBJ2-1	TRBV7-9	NA	CASSSDSASYYNEQFF	TGTGCCAGCAGCTCTGACTCAGCTAGCTACTACAATGAGCAGTTCTTC
NA	16	TRBJ2-2	TRBV27	TRBD2	CASSLYVAGKVGELFF	TGTGCCAGCAGTTTATACGTAGCGGGGAAAGTCGGGGAGCTGTTTTTT
once	16	TRBJ1-4	TRBV14	NA	CASSQERGELDEKLFF	TGTGCCAGCAGCCAAGAACGAGGGGAATTGGATGAAAAACTGTTTTTT